This record concerns one T cell receptor beta chain sequence. Antigen: not known. This record comes from a study of shared clonotypes between healthy human individuals. The CDR3 is 19 amino acids. The J segment lost 0 bases and the V segment lost 2 bases, leaving 10 bases of the junction unmatched. Looked up from germline, CDR1 is SGHNT and CDR2 is YYREEE (reference sequence). Study-level findings and limits: It was the non-shared clonotypes that had lower generation probabilities than clonotypes shared by all four donors. For sorted subsets, rarefaction showed incomplete sequencing despite large depth. Among donors, the sharing of clonotypes was expected to be influenced by sequencing depth. A few donors shared approximately 5% of their naive CD4 clonotypes.

Produced via immunoSEQ multiplex PCR; TCRdb's table is partial and in-frame only. The sample contains 2 million to 2.5 million clones, 85% to 95% of which appear only once. The source is a man younger than 30 in good health. The sequenced sample consisted of naive CD4+ T cells sorted from blood. Stated subset: CD45RA+ positively selected. This chain links TRBV5-4 with TRBJ2-3; TRBD2 agrees at 12 bases. The CDR3 protein is CASSFPGLAGSASTDTQYF. The CDR3 DNA is TGTGCCAGCAGCTTTCCTGGACTAGCGGGGAGCGCTAGCACAGATACGCAGTATTTT.